What follows is one T cell receptor beta chain and its context. Germline V gives CDR1 MNHEY, CDR2 SVGAGI. This CDR3 is built from 13 residues. V lost 6 bases, J lost 8 bases, and 16 bases lay in between. Participants came from about 23 US areas, aged about 18 to 90 years. Source study methods: Amplification of reference gene primers was used by the study to estimate nucleated cell counts. Profiled with immunoSEQ multiplex PCR; TCRdb holds only in-frame clones, not every one. V and J calls and clone size come straight from that table; D and trimming were deduced from the DNA. The table has a few hundred thousand clones, roughly 84% seen once. The data originate from a study of blood T cell repertoires in COVID-19. About the study: Spain, Italy and the United States supplied samples that represented acute and convalescent COVID-19. PBMCs, B-cell-depleted T cells, or T cells were the source of the cDNA or gDNA that made up the material.

This chain connects TRBV6-5 to TRBJ1-2, with D perhaps matching TRBD1 (5 bases). The sequenced material came from PBMCs or T cells enriched from blood (not recorded which). The receptor was derived from a woman aged 40 to 55 who had recovered from COVID-19. The CDR3, as DNA: TGTGCCAGCAGCCCGACGGGGACTGGGGGCTACACCTTC. Translation: CASSPTGTGGYTF.